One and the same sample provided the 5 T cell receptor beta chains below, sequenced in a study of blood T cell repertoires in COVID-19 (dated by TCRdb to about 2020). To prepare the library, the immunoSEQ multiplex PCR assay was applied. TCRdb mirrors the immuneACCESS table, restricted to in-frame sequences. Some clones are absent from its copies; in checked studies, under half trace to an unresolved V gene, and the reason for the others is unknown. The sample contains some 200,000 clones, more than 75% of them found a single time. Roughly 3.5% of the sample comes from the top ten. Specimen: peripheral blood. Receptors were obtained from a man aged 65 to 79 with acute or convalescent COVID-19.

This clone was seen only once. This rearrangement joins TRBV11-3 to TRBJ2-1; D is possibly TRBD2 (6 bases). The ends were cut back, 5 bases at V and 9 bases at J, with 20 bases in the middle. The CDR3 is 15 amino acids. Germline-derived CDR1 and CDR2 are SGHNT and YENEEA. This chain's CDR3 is CASSPRAGHYGEQFF. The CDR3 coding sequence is TGTGCCAGCAGCCCGAGGGCGGGGCATTACGGTGAGCAGTTCTTC.

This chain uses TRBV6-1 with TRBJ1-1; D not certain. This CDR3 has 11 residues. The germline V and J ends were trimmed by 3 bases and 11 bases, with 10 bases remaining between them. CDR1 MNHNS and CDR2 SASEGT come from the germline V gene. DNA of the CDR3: TGTGCCAGCAGTGATGGAGTTGGGGCTTTCTTT. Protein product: CASSDGVGAFF.

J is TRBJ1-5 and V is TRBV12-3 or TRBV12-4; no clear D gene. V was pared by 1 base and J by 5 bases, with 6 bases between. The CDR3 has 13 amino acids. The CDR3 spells CASSLDTYQPQHF. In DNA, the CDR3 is TGTGCCAGCAGTTTAGACACCTATCAGCCCCAGCATTTT.

CDR3 DNA: TGTGCCAGTAGTATAGATCCGTATTACAATGAGCAGTTCTTC. This encodes CASSIDPYYNEQFF. V gene TRBV19 combines with J gene TRBJ2-1, with D unresolved. The CDR3 extends over 14 amino acids. Trimming left V 0 bases short and J 4 bases short, with 7 bases between. Per the germline V gene, CDR1 is LNHDA and CDR2 is SQIVND (reference sequence).

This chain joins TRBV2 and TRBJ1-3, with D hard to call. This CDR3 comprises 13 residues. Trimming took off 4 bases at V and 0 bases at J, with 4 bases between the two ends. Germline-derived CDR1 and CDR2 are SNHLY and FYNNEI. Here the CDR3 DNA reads TGTGCCAGCAGTGGGCTCTCTGGAAACACCATATATTTT. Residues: CASSGLSGNTIYF. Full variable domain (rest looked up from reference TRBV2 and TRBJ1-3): EPEVTQTPSHQVTQMGQEVILRCVPISNHLYFYWYRQILGQKVEFLVSFYNNEISEKSEIFDDQFSVERPDGSNFTLKIRSTKLEDSAMYFCASSGLSGNTIYFGEGSWLTVV.